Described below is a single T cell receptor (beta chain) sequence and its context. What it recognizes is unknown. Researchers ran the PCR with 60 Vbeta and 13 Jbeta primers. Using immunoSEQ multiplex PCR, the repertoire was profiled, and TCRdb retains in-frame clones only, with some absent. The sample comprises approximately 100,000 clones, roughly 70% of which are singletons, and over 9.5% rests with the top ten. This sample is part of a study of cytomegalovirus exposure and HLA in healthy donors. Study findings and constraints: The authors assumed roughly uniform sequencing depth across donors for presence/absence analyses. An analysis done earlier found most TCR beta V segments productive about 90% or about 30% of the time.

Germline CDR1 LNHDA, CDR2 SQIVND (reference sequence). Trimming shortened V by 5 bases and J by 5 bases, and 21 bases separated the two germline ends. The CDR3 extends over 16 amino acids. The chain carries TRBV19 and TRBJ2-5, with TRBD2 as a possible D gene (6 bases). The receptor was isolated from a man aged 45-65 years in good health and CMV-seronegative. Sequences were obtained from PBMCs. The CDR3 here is CASSAALGTSRETQYF. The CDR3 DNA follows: TGTGCCAGTAGTGCGGCCCTTGGAACTAGCAGGGAGACCCAGTACTTC.